These T cell receptor beta chains were read from a single sample in a study of blood T cell repertoires in COVID-19. TCRdb keeps only in-frame clones here, not all; method: immunoSEQ multiplex PCR. The repertoire consists of fewer than 350,000 clones, with over 80% occurring once and the leading ten covering 7.5% to 10%. Sequenced: peripheral blood. The receptors originated from a man aged 25-45 years with COVID-19, enrolled during active disease. The CDR3 runs from the conserved cysteine through the conserved F or W. A D gene is named only where the DNA matches it firmly. Rows give clone size only sometimes, using once, few, many, or a class for an expanded clone.

J: TRBJ1-1
V: TRBV7-3
size: few
D: TRBD1
CDR3: CASSLDRVGVGDTEAFF
DNA: TGTGCCAGCAGCCTCGACAGGGTCGGAGTGGGGGACACTGAAGCTTTCTTT

J: TRBJ2-3
V: TRBV10-1
size: .
D: TRBD2
CDR3: CASQGLAGSTDTQYF
DNA: TGCGCCAGTCAGGGACTAGCGGGTAGCACAGATACGCAGTATTTT

J: TRBJ1-2
V: TRBV5-4
size: .
D: TRBD1
CDR3: CASSKGQGANYGYTF
DNA: TGTGCCAGCAGCAAAGGTCAGGGGGCGAACTATGGCTACACCTTC

J: TRBJ1-1
V: TRBV7-3
size: .
D: TRBD1
CDR3: CASSSRETGGYTEAFF
DNA: TGTGCCAGCAGCTCGAGGGAGACAGGGGGGTACACTGAAGCTTTCTTT

J: TRBJ2-6
V: TRBV7-3
size: .
D: TRBD1
CDR3: CASSLQGAISGANVLTF
DNA: TGTGCCAGCAGCTTACAGGGGGCGATCTCTGGGGCCAACGTCCTGACTTTC

J: TRBJ2-7
V: TRBV11-1
size: .
D: .
CDR3: CASSSLIPSYEQYF
DNA: TGTGCCAGCAGCTCCCTAATACCGTCCTACGAGCAGTACTTC

J: TRBJ1-1
V: TRBV12-3/TRBV12-4
size: once
D: .
CDR3: CASSLARDTEAFF
DNA: TGTGCCAGCAGTTTAGCGAGGGACACTGAAGCTTTCTTT

J: TRBJ2-7
V: TRBV27
size: .
D: TRBD1
CDR3: CASSFHEDRVNKQYF
DNA: TGTGCCAGCAGTTTCCACGAGGACAGGGTAAACAAGCAGTACTTC

J: TRBJ1-6
V: TRBV19
size: once
D: .
CDR3: CASSAALNSPLHF
DNA: TGTGCCAGTAGTGCGGCCCTTAATTCACCCCTCCACTTT

J: TRBJ2-5
V: TRBV7-2
size: once
D: .
CDR3: CASSLDRERTQYF
DNA: TGTGCCAGCAGCTTAGACAGGGAGAGAACCCAGTACTTC

J: TRBJ1-1
V: TRBV19
size: .
D: .
CDR3: CASSTGATEAFF
DNA: TGTGCCAGTAGTACAGGGGCCACTGAAGCTTTCTTT

J: TRBJ2-7
V: TRBV15
size: .
D: TRBD1
CDR3: CATSRDRGYEQYF
DNA: TGTGCCACCAGCAGGGACAGGGGCTACGAGCAGTACTTC

J: TRBJ2-1
V: TRBV5-6
size: .
D: TRBD2
CDR3: CASSQGLAGAENEQFF
DNA: TGTGCCAGCAGCCAGGGACTAGCGGGAGCGGAGAATGAGCAGTTCTTC

J: TRBJ2-7
V: TRBV28
size: .
D: TRBD2
CDR3: CASSLGGTSRGEQYF
DNA: TGTGCCAGCAGTTTAGGGGGGACTAGCCGCGGCGAGCAGTACTTC

J: TRBJ2-2
V: TRBV7-9
size: .
D: .
CDR3: CASSPRQDLGVTGELFF
DNA: TGTGCCAGCAGCCCGAGACAGGACCTCGGTGTCACCGGGGAGCTGTTTTTT

J: TRBJ1-3
V: TRBV5-1
size: .
D: .
CDR3: CASSLSGVSGNTIYF
DNA: TGCGCCAGCAGCTTATCAGGGGTGTCTGGAAACACCATATATTTT

J: TRBJ2-3
V: TRBV2
size: .
D: TRBD2
CDR3: CASTRTSGGSTDTQYF
DNA: TGTGCCAGCACCCGAACTAGCGGGGGAAGCACAGATACGCAGTATTTT

J: TRBJ1-6
V: TRBV5-6
size: .
D: .
CDR3: CASSSVLYNSPLHF
DNA: TGTGCCAGCAGCTCAGTTCTCTATAATTCACCCCTCCACTTT

J: TRBJ1-1
V: TRBV3-1/TRBV3-2
size: .
D: .
CDR3: CASSQVRGNTEAFF
DNA: TGTGCCAGCAGCCAAGTAAGGGGAAACACTGAAGCTTTCTTT

J: TRBJ2-1
V: TRBV4-3
size: .
D: TRBD2
CDR3: CASSQDPSGSYEQFF
DNA: TGCGCCAGCAGCCAAGACCCTAGCGGGAGCTATGAGCAGTTCTTC

J: TRBJ2-3
V: TRBV6-2/TRBV6-3
size: .
D: TRBD1
CDR3: CASSSTRGRDRVVSDTQYF
DNA: TGTGCCAGCAGTTCAACGAGGGGTCGGGACAGGGTGGTTTCAGATACGCAGTATTTT

J: TRBJ1-4
V: TRBV27
size: few
D: .
CDR3: CASSPWGNEKLFF
DNA: TGTGCCAGCAGTCCATGGGGCAATGAAAAACTGTTTTTT

J: TRBJ2-5
V: TRBV11-2
size: .
D: TRBD1
CDR3: CASSSWTGAGETQYF
DNA: TGTGCCAGCAGCTCCTGGACAGGGGCTGGAGAGACCCAGTACTTC

J: TRBJ2-7
V: TRBV30
size: once
D: TRBD2
CDR3: CAWRGGYGTSGLYEQYF
DNA: TGTGCCTGGAGAGGGGGATACGGGACTAGCGGGTTGTACGAGCAGTACTTC

J: TRBJ2-5
V: TRBV7-2
size: .
D: .
CDR3: CASSLVGRETQYF
DNA: TGTGCCAGCAGCTTAGTGGGCAGAGAGACCCAGTACTTC

J: TRBJ2-3
V: TRBV6-1
size: .
D: .
CDR3: CASSDRWGGGTDTQYF
DNA: TGTGCCAGCAGTGATAGGTGGGGGGGCGGTACAGATACGCAGTATTTT

J: TRBJ2-1
V: TRBV28
size: .
D: TRBD1
CDR3: CASRTGVSYNEQFF
DNA: TGTGCCAGCAGAACAGGGGTCTCCTACAATGAGCAGTTCTTC

J: TRBJ1-5
V: TRBV7-9
size: .
D: TRBD1
CDR3: CASSTTGVRMQPQHF
DNA: TGTGCCAGCAGCACGACAGGGGTAAGAATGCAGCCCCAGCATTTT

J: TRBJ1-2
V: TRBV9
size: .
D: TRBD1
CDR3: CASSVGTGASGYTF
DNA: TGTGCCAGCAGCGTAGGGACAGGGGCGAGTGGCTACACCTTC

J: TRBJ2-7
V: TRBV9
size: .
D: TRBD2
CDR3: CASSPGTSGSLYEQYF
DNA: TGTGCCAGCAGCCCGGGGACTAGCGGGAGTTTATACGAGCAGTACTTC

J: TRBJ2-7
V: TRBV7-2
size: .
D: .
CDR3: CASSSQLRAPYEQYF
DNA: TGTGCCAGCAGCTCCCAACTCCGTGCCCCCTACGAGCAGTACTTC

J: TRBJ2-7
V: TRBV28
size: .
D: .
CDR3: CASSPTPLNTVSSYEQYF
DNA: TGTGCCAGCAGTCCTACCCCGCTGAATACAGTCAGCTCCTACGAGCAGTACTTC

J: TRBJ1-2
V: TRBV25-1
size: few
D: .
CDR3: CASSHSPYGYTF
DNA: TGTGCCAGCTCCCATAGCCCCTATGGCTACACCTTC

J: TRBJ2-2
V: TRBV28
size: .
D: TRBD2
CDR3: CGTSGSVGELFF
DNA: TGTGGGACTAGCGGGAGTGTCGGGGAGCTGTTTTTT

J: TRBJ2-1
V: TRBV7-9
size: .
D: .
CDR3: CASSLGQGIGYNEQFF
DNA: TGTGCCAGCAGCTTAGGGCAGGGGATCGGCTACAATGAGCAGTTCTTC

J: TRBJ1-5
V: TRBV25-1
size: .
D: .
CDR3: CASTGANSNQPQHF
DNA: TGTGCCAGCACAGGGGCGAATAGCAATCAGCCCCAGCATTTT

J: TRBJ2-7
V: TRBV21-1
size: .
D: .
CDR3: CASSKGREENSYEQYF
DNA: TGTGCCAGCAGCAAAGGACGAGAGGAGAACTCCTACGAGCAGTACTTC

J: TRBJ2-3
V: TRBV11-2
size: .
D: TRBD2
CDR3: CASIIQTGAGGDTQYF
DNA: TGTGCCAGCATCATTCAAACGGGGGCGGGAGGAGATACGCAGTATTTT

J: TRBJ2-3
V: TRBV6-2/TRBV6-3
size: .
D: TRBD1
CDR3: CASSYPLKDRSYTDTQYF
DNA: TGTGCCAGCAGTTACCCATTAAAGGACAGGTCCTACACAGATACGCAGTATTTT

J: TRBJ1-2
V: TRBV6-5
size: .
D: TRBD1
CDR3: CAGSRQGDSYGYTF
DNA: TGTGCCGGCTCCCGACAGGGAGATTCGTATGGCTACACCTTC

J: TRBJ2-2
V: TRBV5-1
size: .
D: .
CDR3: CASSSGGTGELFF
DNA: TGCGCCAGCAGCTCCGGGGGCACCGGGGAGCTGTTTTTT

J: TRBJ2-7
V: TRBV5-6
size: .
D: .
CDR3: CASSLGAGRLGEQYF
DNA: TGTGCCAGCAGCTTGGGCGCAGGTCGGCTTGGCGAGCAGTACTTC

J: TRBJ2-6
V: TRBV11-2
size: .
D: .
CDR3: CASRHYYSGANVLTF
DNA: TGTGCCAGCAGACATTACTACTCTGGGGCCAACGTCCTGACTTTC

J: TRBJ2-1
V: TRBV28
size: .
D: TRBD2
CDR3: CASSLGLAGVNEQFF
DNA: TGTGCCAGCAGTTTAGGGCTAGCGGGAGTCAATGAGCAGTTCTTC

J: TRBJ2-7
V: TRBV3-1/TRBV3-2
size: .
D: .
CDR3: CASSQDPSPIYLYEQYF
DNA: TGTGCCAGCAGCCAAGACCCAAGCCCGATTTACCTCTACGAGCAGTACTTC